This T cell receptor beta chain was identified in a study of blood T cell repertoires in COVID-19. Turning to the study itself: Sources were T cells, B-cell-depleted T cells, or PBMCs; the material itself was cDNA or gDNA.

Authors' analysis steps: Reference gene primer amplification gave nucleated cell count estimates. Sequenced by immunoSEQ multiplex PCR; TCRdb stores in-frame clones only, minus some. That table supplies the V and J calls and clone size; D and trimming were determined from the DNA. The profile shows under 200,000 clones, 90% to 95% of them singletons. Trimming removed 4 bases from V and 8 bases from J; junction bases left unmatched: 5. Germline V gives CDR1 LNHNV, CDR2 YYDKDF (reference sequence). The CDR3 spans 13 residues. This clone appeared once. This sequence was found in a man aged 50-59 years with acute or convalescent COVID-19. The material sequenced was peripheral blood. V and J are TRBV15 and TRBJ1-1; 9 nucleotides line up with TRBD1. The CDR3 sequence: CATSKRDREEAFF. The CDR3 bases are TGTGCCACCAGCAAGCGGGACAGGGAAGAAGCTTTCTTT.